Following are 5 T cell receptor beta chains from one sample sequenced in a study of CD8+ T cells in alopecia areata. RNA was extracted and reverse transcribed into cDNA as the sequencing template. Clones were sequenced by immunoSEQ multiplex PCR, and TCRdb holds only the in-frame ones, with some missing. The table lists under 130,000 clones, around 50% of them singletons, with 8% to 10% in the top ten. Material: CD4+ T cells sorted from blood. The receptors were gathered from a human donor in good health.

V and J are TRBV6-1 and TRBJ2-1, with TRBD1 identical over 10 bases. After removal of 4 bases from V and 7 bases from J, the junction contained 10 bases not matched to a gene. This CDR3 has 16 residues. The germline V gene has CDR1 MNHNS and CDR2 SASEGT. CDR3 DNA sequence: TGTGCCAGCAGTGTCCTTCCGGGACAGGGGAAAAATGAGCAGTTCTTC. It specifies CASSVLPGQGKNEQFF.

The CDR3 region is CSVPKDRLNTEAFF. In DNA, the CDR3 is TGCAGCGTCCCTAAGGACAGGCTGAACACTGAAGCTTTCTTT. The V gene is TRBV29-1, the J gene TRBJ1-1; 7 positions agree with TRBD1. The germline V gene encodes CDR1 SQVTM and CDR2 ANQGSEA. The CDR3 is made up of 14 amino acids. V trimming: 6 bases; J trimming: 0 bases; junction bases outside the gene matches: 7.

This chain uses TRBV27 with TRBJ1-5, with D perhaps matching TRBD1 (5 bases). The ends were cut back, 2 bases at V and 5 bases at J, with 7 bases in the middle. The germline V gene has CDR1 MNHEY and CDR2 SMNVEV (reference sequence). CDR3 length equals 13 residues. CDR3 bases: TGTGCCAGCAGTTTAGTCAGGGATCAGCCCCAGCATTTT. Protein: CASSLVRDQPQHF.

V and J are TRBV18 and TRBJ2-7; D remains ambiguous. The germline CDR1 and CDR2 sequences are KGHSH and LQKENI. Trimming removed 0 bases from V and 3 bases from J, with 6 bases in between. There are 13 residues in the CDR3. The CDR3 nucleotides are TGTGCCAGCTCACCACCGGCAAGCTACGAGCAGTACTTC. Translating it yields CASSPPASYEQYF.

The V gene is TRBV7-2, the J gene TRBJ2-7; D possibly corresponds to TRBD2 (6 bases). V dropped 1 base and J dropped 1 base, with 8 bases sitting between them. The CDR3 consists of 14 residues. Germline V gene data show CDR1 as SGHTA and CDR2 as FQGNSA. CDR3 DNA sequence: TGTGCCAGCAGCTTAGTAGCGGTGTCCTACGAGCAGTACTTC. This codes for CASSLVAVSYEQYF.